This T cell receptor beta chain derives from a study of T-cell reconstitution after alpha-beta-depleted transplantation in children. Unique molecular identifiers were used to barcode this TCRbeta library. Via MiXCR, TCRdb re-called the PCR reads, giving one row per CDR3 protein. The sample lists 550,000 to 800,000 distinct CDR3 sequences; 13% were seen once. Deletions cut 5 bases from V and 8 bases from J, with 15 bases between. The CDR3 loop spans 13 amino acids. Germline V gene data show CDR1 as DFQATT and CDR2 as SNEGSKA (reference sequence). The TCR was taken from a girl aged 2-9 years with congenital amegakaryocytic thrombocytopenia, due to receive a stem cell transplant. V is TRBV20-1 and J is TRBJ1-4; the D is unclear. This material consisted of PBMCs, taken before TCRalphabeta/CD19-depleted stem cell transplant. CDR3 DNA sequence: TGCAGTGCTGAGACGGCGGTTCTGGAAAAACTGTTTTTT. Amino acids: CSAETAVLEKLFF.